These 12 T cell receptor beta chains were all obtained from the same sample, sequenced in a study of cytomegalovirus exposure and HLA in healthy donors. PCR involved 60 Vbeta and 13 Jbeta primers. The method was immunoSEQ multiplex PCR; TCRdb's version includes in-frame clones alone and lacks a portion of them. The sample carries around 91,000 clones, 78% recorded once. Sequencing was done on a sample of PBMCs. These receptors originate from a male donor in good health and CMV-seropositive.

This clone was detected a few times. The J gene is TRBJ2-6, the V gene TRBV5-1; D is ambiguous. The germline V and J ends were trimmed by 5 bases and 12 bases, with 9 bases remaining between them. This CDR3 is built from 11 residues. The germline V gene encodes CDR1 SGHRS and CDR2 YFSETQ. The CDR3 bases are TGCGCCAGCAGTCTTCGAGGCGTCCTGACTTTC. Its protein product is CASSLRGVLTF.

The rearrangement links TRBV4-1 to TRBJ2-3; TRBD2 might be the D (5 bases). V was clipped by 1 base and J by 2 bases, with 10 bases between them. The germline V gene encodes CDR1 MGHRA and CDR2 YSYEKL. CDR3 size: 15 residues. The CDR3 DNA follows: TGCGCCAGCAGCCAAGGGAGTCGGGACACAGATACGCAGTATTTT. It translates to CASSQGSRDTDTQYF.

The V call is TRBV30, the J call TRBJ2-7; 10 bases map to TRBD1. V was clipped by 1 base and J by 6 bases; unmatched bases: 3. Germline-derived CDR1 and CDR2 are GTSNPN and SVGIG (reference sequence). The CDR3 contains 13 residues. CDR3 amino acids: CAWSGQGASEQYF. CDR3 DNA: TGTGCCTGGAGTGGACAGGGGGCCAGCGAGCAGTACTTC.

The chain uses TRBV27 and TRBJ1-1, with a tentative D call TRBD1 (6 bases). CDR1 and CDR2 (germline): MNHEY, SMNVEV (reference sequence). V was shortened by 6 bases and J by 4 bases, with 15 bases between the two germline ends. The CDR3 loop spans 14 amino acids. The CDR3 DNA sequence: TGTGCCAGCAGCCCCACAGGGCCGCTCACTGAAGCTTTCTTT. It is translated as CASSPTGPLTEAFF.

V usage is TRBV27 and J usage is TRBJ1-1; TRBD1 matches 8 bases. Germline CDR1 reads MNHEY; CDR2 reads SMNVEV (reference sequence). V was clipped by 4 bases and J by 2 bases; unmatched bases: 6. The CDR3 consists of 15 residues. CDR3 nucleotide sequence: TGTGCCAGCAGTTCGAGGACAGGGATAAACACTGAAGCTTTCTTT. As protein: CASSSRTGINTEAFF.

V and J are TRBV27 and TRBJ2-3; 14 nucleotides align to TRBD2. The ends lost 2 bases at V and 6 bases at J; junction bases unmatched: 7. CDR3 length: 17 residues. Germline values: CDR1 MNHEY, CDR2 SMNVEV (reference sequence). The CDR3 loop reads CASSLPGTSGGPDTQYF. The DNA of the CDR3 is TGTGCCAGCAGTTTACCCGGGACTAGCGGGGGACCGGATACGCAGTATTTT.

This chain connects TRBV5-6 to TRBJ2-3, with D possibly being TRBD2 (6 bases). Germline loops: CDR1 SGHDT, CDR2 YYEEEE. CDR3 size: 16 residues. V lost 3 bases to trimming and J lost 4 bases, with 18 bases between them. Here the CDR3 reads CASSWGSGVEADTQYF. The CDR3 DNA reads TGTGCCAGCAGCTGGGGTTCGGGGGTTGAAGCAGATACGCAGTATTTT.

This chain connects TRBV5-4 to TRBJ2-7; 7 positions agree with TRBD1. CDR3 size: 14 residues. J gave up 3 bases and V 4 bases, and 7 bases lay outside the gene matches. Per germline, CDR1 SGHNT and CDR2 YYREEE (reference sequence). The CDR3 nucleotides are TGTGCCAGCAGCCTTAGGGGGCGGATCTACGAGCAGTACTTC. Its protein product is CASSLRGRIYEQYF.

This clone was seen more than once but under ten times. This rearrangement joins TRBV5-1 to TRBJ2-3, with D possibly TRBD2 on 6 matching bases. This CDR3 has 15 residues. Germline V gene data show CDR1 as SGHRS and CDR2 as YFSETQ. V lost 1 base and J lost 5, with 14 bases in between. CDR3 in amino acids: CASSLQRGGVDTQYF. The CDR3 coding sequence is TGCGCCAGCAGCTTGCAACGGGGAGGTGTAGATACGCAGTATTTT.

The chain carries TRBV7-8 and TRBJ1-3, with 9 bases lining up with TRBD1. The CDR3 is 17 residues long. V was pared by 1 base and J by 3 bases, with 7 bases of the junction left unmatched. Germline V gene data show CDR1 as SGHVS and CDR2 as FQNEAQ. In DNA, the CDR3 is TGTGCCAGCAGCTTAGGTGGGACAGGGTTTAGTGGAAACACCATATATTTT. Its protein product is CASSLGGTGFSGNTIYF.

The chain is built from TRBV27 and TRBJ1-6, with D possibly TRBD1 on 6 matching bases. The CDR3 runs 16 residues. V was pared by 6 bases and J by 7 bases, with 19 bases between. CDR1 MNHEY and CDR2 SMNVEV come from the germline V gene (reference sequence). DNA for the CDR3: TGTGCCAGCAGCCTAGTGGGCAGGGGCAGGAATTCACCCCTCCACTTT. As protein: CASSLVGRGRNSPLHF.

The V gene is TRBV19, the J gene TRBJ1-1; 7 nucleotides align to TRBD1. The CDR3 totals 13 residues. Germline V gives CDR1 LNHDA, CDR2 SQIVND (reference sequence). The V segment lost 8 bases and the J segment 1 base; nucleotides outside the gene matches: 4. The CDR3 DNA follows: TGTGCCAGTTCGGGACAGCCGAACACTGAAGCTTTCTTT. Amino acid sequence: CASSGQPNTEAFF.